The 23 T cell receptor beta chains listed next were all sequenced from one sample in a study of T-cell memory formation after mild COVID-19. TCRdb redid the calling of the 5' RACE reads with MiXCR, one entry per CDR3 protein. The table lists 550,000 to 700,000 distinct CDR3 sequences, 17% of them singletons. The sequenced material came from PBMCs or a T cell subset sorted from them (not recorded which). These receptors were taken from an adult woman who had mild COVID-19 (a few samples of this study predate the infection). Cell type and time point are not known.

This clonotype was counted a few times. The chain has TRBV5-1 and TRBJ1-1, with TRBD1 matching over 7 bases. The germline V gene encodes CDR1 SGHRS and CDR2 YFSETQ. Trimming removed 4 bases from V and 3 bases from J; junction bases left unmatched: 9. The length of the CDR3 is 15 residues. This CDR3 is CASSGGTETYTEAFF. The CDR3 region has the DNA TGCGCCAGCAGCGGAGGGACAGAGACTTACACTGAAGCTTTCTTT.

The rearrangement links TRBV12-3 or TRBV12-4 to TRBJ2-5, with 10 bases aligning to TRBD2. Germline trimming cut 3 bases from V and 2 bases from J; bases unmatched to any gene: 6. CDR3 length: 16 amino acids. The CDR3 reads CASSFGASGGQETQYF. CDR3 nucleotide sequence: TGTGCCAGCAGTTTTGGGGCTAGCGGGGGACAAGAGACCCAGTACTTC.

DNA of the CDR3: TGCAGCGCGGCAGGGACAGGGGACACTGAAGCTTTCTTT. It encodes CSAAGTGDTEAFF. The V and J genes are TRBV29-1 and TRBJ1-1, with 10 bases fitting TRBD1. The germline gives CDR1 SQVTM, CDR2 ANQGSEA. The CDR3 is 13 amino acids. The junction had 5 bases not matched to a gene; V was cut back by 7 bases and J by 3 bases.

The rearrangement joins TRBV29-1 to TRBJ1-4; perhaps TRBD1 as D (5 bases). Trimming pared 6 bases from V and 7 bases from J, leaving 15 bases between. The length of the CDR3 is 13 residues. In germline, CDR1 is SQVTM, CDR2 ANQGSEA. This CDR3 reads CSVQVGAAEKLFF. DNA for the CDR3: TGCAGCGTGCAAGTAGGGGCGGCTGAAAAACTGTTTTTT.

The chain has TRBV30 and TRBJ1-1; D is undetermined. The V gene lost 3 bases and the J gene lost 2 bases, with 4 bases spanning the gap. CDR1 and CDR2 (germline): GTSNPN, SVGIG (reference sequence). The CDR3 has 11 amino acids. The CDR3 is CAWRSNTEAFF. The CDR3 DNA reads TGTGCCTGGAGAAGTAACACTGAAGCTTTCTTT.

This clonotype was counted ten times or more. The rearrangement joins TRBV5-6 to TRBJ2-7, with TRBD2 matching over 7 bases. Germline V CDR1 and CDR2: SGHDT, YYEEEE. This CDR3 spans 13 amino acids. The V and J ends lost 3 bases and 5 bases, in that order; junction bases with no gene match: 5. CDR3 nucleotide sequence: TGTGCCAGCAGCTGGGGGGGGTCCGACGAGCAGTACTTC. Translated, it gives CASSWGGSDEQYF.

The CDR3 DNA reads as TGCGCCAGCAGCTTGGCTATAAGGTCCTCCTACAATGAGCAGTTCTTC. Amino acids: CASSLAIRSSYNEQFF. V gene TRBV5-1 combines with J gene TRBJ2-1; D remains unclear. Trimming removed 0 bases from V and 0 bases from J, with 10 bases in between. The CDR3 runs 16 residues. Germline assignment: CDR1 SGHRS and CDR2 YFSETQ.

The CDR3 loop reads CASSQGTGAVNYGYTF. In DNA form, the CDR3 reads TGTGCCAGCAGCCAAGGGACAGGGGCAGTGAACTATGGCTACACCTTC. The V gene is TRBV4-2, the J gene TRBJ1-2, with 9 positions matching TRBD1. CDR3 length: 16 residues. V lost 1 base, J lost 2 bases, and 5 bases stayed unmatched. Germline CDR1 reads LGHNA; CDR2 reads YNFKEQ.

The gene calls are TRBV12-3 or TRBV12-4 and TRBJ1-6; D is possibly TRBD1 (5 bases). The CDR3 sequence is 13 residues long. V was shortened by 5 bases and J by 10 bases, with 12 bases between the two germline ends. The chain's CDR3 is CASSPRVWSPLHF. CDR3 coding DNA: TGTGCCAGCAGTCCCAGGGTTTGGTCACCCCTCCACTTT.

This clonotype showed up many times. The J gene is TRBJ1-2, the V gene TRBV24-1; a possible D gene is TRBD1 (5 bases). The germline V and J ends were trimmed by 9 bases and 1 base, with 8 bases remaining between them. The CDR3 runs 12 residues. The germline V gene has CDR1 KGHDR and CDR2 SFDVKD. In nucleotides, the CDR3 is TGTGCCACCGAAGACAGTAACTATGGCTACACCTTC. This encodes CATEDSNYGYTF.

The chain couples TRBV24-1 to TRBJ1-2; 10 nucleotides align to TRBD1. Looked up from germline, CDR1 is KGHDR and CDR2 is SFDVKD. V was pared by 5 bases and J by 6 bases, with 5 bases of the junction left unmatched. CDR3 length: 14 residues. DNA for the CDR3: TGTGCCACCAGTGCGGGGACAGGGGCGGATGGCTACACCTTC. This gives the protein CATSAGTGADGYTF.

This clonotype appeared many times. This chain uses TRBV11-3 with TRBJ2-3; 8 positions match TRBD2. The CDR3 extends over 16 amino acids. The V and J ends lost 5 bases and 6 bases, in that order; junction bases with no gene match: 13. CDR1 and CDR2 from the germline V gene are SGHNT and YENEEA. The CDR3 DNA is TGTGCCAGCAGCGCCTCCCTGACTAGCGTATCGGATACGCAGTATTTT. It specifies CASSASLTSVSDTQYF.

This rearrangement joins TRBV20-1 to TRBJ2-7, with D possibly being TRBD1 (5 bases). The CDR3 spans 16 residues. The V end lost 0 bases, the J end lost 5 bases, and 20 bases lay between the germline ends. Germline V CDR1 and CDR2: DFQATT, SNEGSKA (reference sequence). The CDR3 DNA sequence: TGCAGTGCTAGAGATCAGCGTAGACAGCCGATGAACGAGCAGTACTTC. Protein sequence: CSARDQRRQPMNEQYF.

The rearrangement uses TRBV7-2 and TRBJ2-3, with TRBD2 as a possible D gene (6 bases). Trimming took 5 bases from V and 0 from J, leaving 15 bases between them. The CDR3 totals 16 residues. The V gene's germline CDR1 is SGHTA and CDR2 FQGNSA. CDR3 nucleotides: TGTGCCAGCAGCCGTTATGGGGGAGGTAGCACAGATACGCAGTATTTT. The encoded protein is CASSRYGGGSTDTQYF.

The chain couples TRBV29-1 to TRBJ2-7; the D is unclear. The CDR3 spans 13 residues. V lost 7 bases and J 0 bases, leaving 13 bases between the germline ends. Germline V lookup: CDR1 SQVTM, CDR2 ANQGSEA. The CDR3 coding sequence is TGCAGCGCTCGTGTGACTGACTCCTACGAGCAGTACTTC. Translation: CSARVTDSYEQYF.

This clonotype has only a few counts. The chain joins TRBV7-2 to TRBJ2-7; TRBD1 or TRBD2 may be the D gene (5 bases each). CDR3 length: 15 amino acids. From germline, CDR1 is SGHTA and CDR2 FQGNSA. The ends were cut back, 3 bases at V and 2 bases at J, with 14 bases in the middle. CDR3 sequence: CASSFPGTITYEQYF. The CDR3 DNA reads TGTGCCAGCAGCTTCCCCGGGACGATAACCTACGAGCAGTACTTC.

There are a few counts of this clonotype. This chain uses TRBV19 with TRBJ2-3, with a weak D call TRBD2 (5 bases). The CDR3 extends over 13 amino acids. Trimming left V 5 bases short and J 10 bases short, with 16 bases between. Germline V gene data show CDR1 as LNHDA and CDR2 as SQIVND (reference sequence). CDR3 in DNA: TGTGCCAGTAGTGCCAACTCAGCCGGGGCGCAGTATTTT. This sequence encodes CASSANSAGAQYF.

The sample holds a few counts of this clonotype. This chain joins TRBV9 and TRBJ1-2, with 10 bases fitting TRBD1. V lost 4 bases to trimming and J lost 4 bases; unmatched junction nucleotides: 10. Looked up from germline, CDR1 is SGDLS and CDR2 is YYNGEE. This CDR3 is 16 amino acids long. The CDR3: CASSLPGTGVAYGYTF. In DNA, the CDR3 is TGTGCCAGCAGCCTACCCGGGACAGGGGTTGCCTATGGCTACACCTTC.

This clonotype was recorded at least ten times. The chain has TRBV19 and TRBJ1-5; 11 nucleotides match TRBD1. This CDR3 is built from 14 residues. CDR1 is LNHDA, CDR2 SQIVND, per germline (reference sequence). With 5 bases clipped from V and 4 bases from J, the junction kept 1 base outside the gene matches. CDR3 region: CASSWDRGNQPQHF. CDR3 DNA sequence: TGTGCCAGTAGTTGGGACAGGGGGAATCAGCCCCAGCATTTT. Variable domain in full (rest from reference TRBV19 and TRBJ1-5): DGGITQSPKYLFRKEGQNVTLSCEQNLNHDAMYWYRQDPGQGLRLIYYSQIVNDFQKGDIAEGYSVSREKKESFPLTVTSAQKNPTAFYLCASSWDRGNQPQHFGDGTRLSIL.

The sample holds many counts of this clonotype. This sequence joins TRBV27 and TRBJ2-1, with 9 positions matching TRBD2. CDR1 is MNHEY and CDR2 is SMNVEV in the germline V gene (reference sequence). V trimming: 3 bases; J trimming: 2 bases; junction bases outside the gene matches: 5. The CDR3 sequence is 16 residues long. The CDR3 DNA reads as TGTGCCAGCAGTTTGTTGGGCGGGAGGGCCTACAATGAGCAGTTCTTC. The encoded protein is CASSLLGGRAYNEQFF.

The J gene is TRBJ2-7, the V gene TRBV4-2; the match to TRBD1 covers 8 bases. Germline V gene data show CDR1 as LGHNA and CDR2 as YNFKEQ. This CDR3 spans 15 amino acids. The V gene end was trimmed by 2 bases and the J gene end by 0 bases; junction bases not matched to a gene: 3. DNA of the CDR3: TGTGCCAGCAGCCAAACCGGACAGGGCTCCTACGAGCAGTACTTC. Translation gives CASSQTGQGSYEQYF.

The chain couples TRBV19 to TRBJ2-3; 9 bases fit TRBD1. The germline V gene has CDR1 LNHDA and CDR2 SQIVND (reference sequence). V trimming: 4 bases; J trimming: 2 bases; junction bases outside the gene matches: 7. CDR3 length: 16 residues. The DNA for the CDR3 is TGTGCCAGTAGTAGAGGACAGGGGTTATCCACAGATACGCAGTATTTT. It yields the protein CASSRGQGLSTDTQYF. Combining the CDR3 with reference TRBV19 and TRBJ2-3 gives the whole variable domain DGGITQSPKYLFRKEGQNVTLSCEQNLNHDAMYWYRQDPGQGLRLIYYSQIVNDFQKGDIAEGYSVSREKKESFPLTVTSAQKNPTAFYLCASSRGQGLSTDTQYFGPGTRLTVL.

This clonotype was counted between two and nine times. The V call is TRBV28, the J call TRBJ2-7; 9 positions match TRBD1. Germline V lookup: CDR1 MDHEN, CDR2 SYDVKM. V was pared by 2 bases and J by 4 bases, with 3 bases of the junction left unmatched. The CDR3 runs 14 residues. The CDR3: CASSLRGQGYEQYF. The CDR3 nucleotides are TGTGCCAGCAGTTTAAGGGGACAGGGATACGAGCAGTACTTC.